One and the same sample provided the 3 T cell receptor beta chains below, sequenced in a study of blood T cell repertoires in COVID-19. The protocol was immunoSEQ multiplex PCR, while the TCRdb copy is restricted to in-frame clones and leaves out a portion. The sample holds around 100,000 clones; about 89% are singletons and the top ten take around 4.6%. Specimen: peripheral blood. These receptors all stem from a man in his forties or fifties with acute or convalescent COVID-19.

The J gene is TRBJ1-1, the V gene TRBV5-6, with a possible D match to TRBD1 (6 bases). V was clipped by 4 bases and J by 8 bases, with 9 bases between them. CDR1 is SGHDT, CDR2 YYEEEE, per germline. The CDR3 consists of 11 residues. CDR3: CASSDRTEAFF. The CDR3 DNA is TGTGCCAGCAGCGACAGGACGGAAGCTTTCTTT.

This clone has more than one count but fewer than ten. The chain uses TRBV3-1 (or the pseudogene TRBV3-2) and TRBJ1-3; a weak D match, TRBD1 (6 bases). The germline V and J ends were trimmed by 3 bases and 4 bases, with 13 bases remaining between them. The CDR3 loop spans 15 amino acids. CDR1 and CDR2 (germline): LGHDT, YNNKEL (reference sequence). CDR3 in amino acids: CASSHPGVGGNTIYF. In DNA form, the CDR3 reads TGTGCCAGCAGCCACCCAGGGGTAGGGGGAAACACCATATATTTT.

About this clone itself: The germline gene is not matched at one end of the junction; a read error may be the cause. The chain employs TRBV19 and TRBJ1-1; D is uncertain. The CDR3 is 11 residues long. Germline V gives CDR1 LNHDA, CDR2 SQIVND (reference sequence). CDR3 sequence (DNA): TGTGCCAGTAGGGCTAGGCGTCAAGCCTTCTTT. Its translation: CASRARRQAFF.